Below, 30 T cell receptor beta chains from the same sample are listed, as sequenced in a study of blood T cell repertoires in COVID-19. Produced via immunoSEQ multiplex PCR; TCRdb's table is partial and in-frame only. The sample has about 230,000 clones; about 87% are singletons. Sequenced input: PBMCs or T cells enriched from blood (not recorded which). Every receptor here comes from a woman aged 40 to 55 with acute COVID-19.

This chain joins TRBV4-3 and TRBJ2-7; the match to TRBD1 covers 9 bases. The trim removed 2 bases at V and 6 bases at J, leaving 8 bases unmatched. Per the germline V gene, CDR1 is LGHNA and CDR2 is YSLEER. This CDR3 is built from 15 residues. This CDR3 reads CASSQLQGAFSEQYF. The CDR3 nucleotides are TGCGCCAGCAGCCAATTACAGGGGGCGTTTTCCGAGCAGTACTTC.

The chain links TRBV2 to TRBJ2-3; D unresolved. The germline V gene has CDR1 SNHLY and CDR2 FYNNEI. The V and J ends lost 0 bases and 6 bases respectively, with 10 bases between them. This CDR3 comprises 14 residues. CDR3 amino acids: CASSEALPGDTQYF. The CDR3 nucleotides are TGTGCCAGCAGTGAAGCGCTTCCAGGTGATACGCAGTATTTT.

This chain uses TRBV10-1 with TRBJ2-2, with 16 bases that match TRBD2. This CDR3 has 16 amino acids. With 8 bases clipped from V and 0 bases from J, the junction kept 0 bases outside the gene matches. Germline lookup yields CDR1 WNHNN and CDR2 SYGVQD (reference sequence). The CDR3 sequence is CASGTSGRANTGELFF. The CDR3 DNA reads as TGCGCCAGCGGGACTAGCGGGAGGGCGAACACCGGGGAGCTGTTTTTT.

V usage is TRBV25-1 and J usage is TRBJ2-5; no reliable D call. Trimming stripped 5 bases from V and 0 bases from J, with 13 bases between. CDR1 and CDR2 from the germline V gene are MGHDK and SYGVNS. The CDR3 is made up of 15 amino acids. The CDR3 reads CASSSSARYQETQYF. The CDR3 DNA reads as TGTGCCAGCAGTTCCTCCGCTAGGTACCAAGAGACCCAGTACTTC. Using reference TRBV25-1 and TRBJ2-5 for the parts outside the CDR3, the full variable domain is EADIYQTPRYLVIGTGKKITLECSQTMGHDKMYWYQQDPGMELHLIHYSYGVNSTEKGDLSSESTVSRIRTEHFPLTLESARPSHTSQYLCASSSSARYQETQYFGPGTRLLVL.

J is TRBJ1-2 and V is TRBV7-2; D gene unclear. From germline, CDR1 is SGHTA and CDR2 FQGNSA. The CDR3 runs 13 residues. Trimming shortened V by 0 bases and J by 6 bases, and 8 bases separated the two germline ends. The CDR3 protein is CASSLAYGDGYTF. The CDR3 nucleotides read TGTGCCAGCAGCTTAGCGTACGGAGATGGCTACACCTTC.

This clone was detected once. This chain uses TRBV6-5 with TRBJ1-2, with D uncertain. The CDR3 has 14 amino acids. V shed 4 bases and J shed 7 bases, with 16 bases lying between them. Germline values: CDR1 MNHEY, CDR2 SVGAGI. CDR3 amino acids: CASSFHLSGSGYTF. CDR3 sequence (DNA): TGTGCCAGCAGTTTCCACCTATCGGGGTCTGGCTACACCTTC.

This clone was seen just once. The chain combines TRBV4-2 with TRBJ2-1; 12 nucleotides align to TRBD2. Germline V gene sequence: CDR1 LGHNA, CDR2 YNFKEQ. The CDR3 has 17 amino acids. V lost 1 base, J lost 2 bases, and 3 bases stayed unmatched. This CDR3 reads CASSQAASGGAYNEQFF. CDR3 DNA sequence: TGTGCCAGCAGCCAAGCGGCTAGCGGGGGGGCCTACAATGAGCAGTTCTTC.

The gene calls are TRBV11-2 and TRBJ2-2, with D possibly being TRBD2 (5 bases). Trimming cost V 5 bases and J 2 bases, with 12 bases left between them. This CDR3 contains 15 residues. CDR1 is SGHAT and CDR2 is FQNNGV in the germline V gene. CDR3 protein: CASSPTSGNTGELFF. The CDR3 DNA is TGTGCCAGCAGCCCCACGTCGGGAAACACCGGGGAGCTGTTTTTT.

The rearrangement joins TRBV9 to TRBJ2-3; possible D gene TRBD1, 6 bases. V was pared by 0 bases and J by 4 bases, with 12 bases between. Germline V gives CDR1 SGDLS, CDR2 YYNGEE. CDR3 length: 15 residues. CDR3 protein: CASSVDGTIADTQYF. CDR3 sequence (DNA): TGTGCCAGCAGCGTAGACGGGACAATTGCAGATACGCAGTATTTT.

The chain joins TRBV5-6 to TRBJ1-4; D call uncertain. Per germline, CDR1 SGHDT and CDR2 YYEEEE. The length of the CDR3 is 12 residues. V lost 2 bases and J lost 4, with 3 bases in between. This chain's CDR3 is CASSFVNEKLFF. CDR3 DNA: TGTGCCAGCAGCTTCGTTAATGAAAAACTGTTTTTT.

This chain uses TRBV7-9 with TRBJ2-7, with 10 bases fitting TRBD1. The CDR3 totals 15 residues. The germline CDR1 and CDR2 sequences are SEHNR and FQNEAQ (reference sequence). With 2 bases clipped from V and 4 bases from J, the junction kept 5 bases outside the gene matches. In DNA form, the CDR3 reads TGTGCCAGCAGCTTATCAGACAGGGGGCCGTACGAGCAGTACTTC. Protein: CASSLSDRGPYEQYF.

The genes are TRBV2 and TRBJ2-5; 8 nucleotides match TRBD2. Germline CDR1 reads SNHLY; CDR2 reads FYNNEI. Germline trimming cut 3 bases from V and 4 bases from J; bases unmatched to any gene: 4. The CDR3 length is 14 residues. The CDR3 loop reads CASSEASGGETQYF. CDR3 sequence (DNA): TGTGCCAGCAGTGAGGCCAGCGGGGGAGAGACCCAGTACTTC. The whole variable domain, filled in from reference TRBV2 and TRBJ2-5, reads EPEVTQTPSHQVTQMGQEVILRCVPISNHLYFYWYRQILGQKVEFLVSFYNNEISEKSEIFDDQFSVERPDGSNFTLKIRSTKLEDSAMYFCASSEASGGETQYFGPGTRLLVL.

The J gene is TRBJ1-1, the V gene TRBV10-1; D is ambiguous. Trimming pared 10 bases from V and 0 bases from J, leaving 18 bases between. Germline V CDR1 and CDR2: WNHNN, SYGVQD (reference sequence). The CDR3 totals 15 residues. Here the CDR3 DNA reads TGCGCCACCCTAGGGAGGGCTAACATGAACACTGAAGCTTTCTTT. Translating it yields CATLGRANMNTEAFF.

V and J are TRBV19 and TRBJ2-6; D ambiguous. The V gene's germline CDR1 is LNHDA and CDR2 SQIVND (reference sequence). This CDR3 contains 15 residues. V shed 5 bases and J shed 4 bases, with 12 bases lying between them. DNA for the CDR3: TGTGCCAGTAGTTTAACTTGGGCCGGGGCCAACGTCCTGACTTTC. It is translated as CASSLTWAGANVLTF. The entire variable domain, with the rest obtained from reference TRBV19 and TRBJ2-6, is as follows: DGGITQSPKYLFRKEGQNVTLSCEQNLNHDAMYWYRQDPGQGLRLIYYSQIVNDFQKGDIAEGYSVSREKKESFPLTVTSAQKNPTAFYLCASSLTWAGANVLTFGAGSRLTVL.

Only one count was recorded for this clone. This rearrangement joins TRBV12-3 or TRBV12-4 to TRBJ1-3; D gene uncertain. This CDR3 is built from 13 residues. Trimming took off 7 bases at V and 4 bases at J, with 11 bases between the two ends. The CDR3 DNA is TGTGCCAGCAACCTATATTCCGGAAACACCATATATTTT. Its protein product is CASNLYSGNTIYF.

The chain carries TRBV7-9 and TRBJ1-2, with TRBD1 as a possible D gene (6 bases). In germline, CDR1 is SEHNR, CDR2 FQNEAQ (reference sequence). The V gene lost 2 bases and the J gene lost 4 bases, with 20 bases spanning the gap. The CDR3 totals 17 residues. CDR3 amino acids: CASSLNIAGDVGYGYTF. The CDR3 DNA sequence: TGTGCCAGCAGCTTAAATATAGCAGGGGATGTCGGCTATGGCTACACCTTC. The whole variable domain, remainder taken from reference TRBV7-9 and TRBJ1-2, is DTGVSQNPRHKITKRGQNVTFRCDPISEHNRLYWYRQTLGQGPEFLTYFQNEAQLEKSRLLSDRFSAERPKGSFSTLEIQRTEQGDSAMYLCASSLNIAGDVGYGYTFGSGTRLTVV.

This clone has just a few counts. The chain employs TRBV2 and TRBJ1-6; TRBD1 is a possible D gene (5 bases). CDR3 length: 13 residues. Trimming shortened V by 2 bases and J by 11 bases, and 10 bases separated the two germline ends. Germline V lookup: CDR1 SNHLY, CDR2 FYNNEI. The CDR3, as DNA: TGTGCCAGCAGTGAACGGGGGGAGCCACCCCTCCACTTT. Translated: CASSERGEPPLHF.

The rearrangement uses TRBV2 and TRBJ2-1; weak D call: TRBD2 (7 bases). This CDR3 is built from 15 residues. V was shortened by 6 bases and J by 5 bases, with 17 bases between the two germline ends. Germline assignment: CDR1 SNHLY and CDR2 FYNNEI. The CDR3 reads CASRGGGLNHNEQFF. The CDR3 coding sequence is TGTGCCAGCAGAGGGGGGGGCCTAAACCACAATGAGCAGTTCTTC.

The CDR3: CASSQLRFRSPLHF. The CDR3 DNA reads as TGTGCCAGCAGCCAGCTCCGGTTTCGTTCACCCCTCCACTTT. V usage is TRBV6-2 or TRBV6-3 and J usage is TRBJ1-6; D is unclear. V lost 6 bases to trimming and J lost 9 bases, with 15 bases between them. The CDR3 runs 14 residues. Germline loops: CDR1 MNHEY, CDR2 SVGEGT.

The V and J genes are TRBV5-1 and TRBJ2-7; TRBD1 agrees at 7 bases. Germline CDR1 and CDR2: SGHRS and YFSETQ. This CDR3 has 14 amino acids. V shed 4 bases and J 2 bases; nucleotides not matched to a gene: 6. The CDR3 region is CASSGSDRAYEQYF. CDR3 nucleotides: TGCGCCAGCAGCGGATCCGACAGGGCCTACGAGCAGTACTTC.

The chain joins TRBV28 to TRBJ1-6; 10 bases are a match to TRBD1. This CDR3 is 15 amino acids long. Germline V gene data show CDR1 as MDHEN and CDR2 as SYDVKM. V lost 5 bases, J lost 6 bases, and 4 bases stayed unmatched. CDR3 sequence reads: CASSAGTGVNSPLHF. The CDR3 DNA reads TGTGCCAGCAGTGCCGGGACAGGGGTTAATTCACCCCTCCACTTT.

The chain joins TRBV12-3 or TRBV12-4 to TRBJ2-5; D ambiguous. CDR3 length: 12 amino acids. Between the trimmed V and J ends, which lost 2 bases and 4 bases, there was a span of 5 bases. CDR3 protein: CASSLNRETQYF. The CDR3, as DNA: TGTGCCAGCAGTTTAAATAGAGAGACCCAGTACTTC.

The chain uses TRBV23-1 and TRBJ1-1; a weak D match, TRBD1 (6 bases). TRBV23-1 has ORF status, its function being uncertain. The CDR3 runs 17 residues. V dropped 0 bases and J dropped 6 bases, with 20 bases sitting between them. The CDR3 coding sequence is TGCGCCAGCAGTCAATCTTCCTACCGAAGGGGGATGCCTGAAGCTTTCTTT. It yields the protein CASSQSSYRRGMPEAFF.

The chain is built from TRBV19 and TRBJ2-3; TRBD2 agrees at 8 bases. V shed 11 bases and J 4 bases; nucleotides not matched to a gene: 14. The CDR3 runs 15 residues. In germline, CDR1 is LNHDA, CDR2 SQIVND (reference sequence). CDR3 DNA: TGTGCCTCCTACCGGGGGGGGGTAGGCGCAGATACGCAGTATTTT. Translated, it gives CASYRGGVGADTQYF. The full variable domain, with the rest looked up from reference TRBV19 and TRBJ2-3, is DGGITQSPKYLFRKEGQNVTLSCEQNLNHDAMYWYRQDPGQGLRLIYYSQIVNDFQKGDIAEGYSVSREKKESFPLTVTSAQKNPTAFYLCASYRGGVGADTQYFGPGTRLTVL.

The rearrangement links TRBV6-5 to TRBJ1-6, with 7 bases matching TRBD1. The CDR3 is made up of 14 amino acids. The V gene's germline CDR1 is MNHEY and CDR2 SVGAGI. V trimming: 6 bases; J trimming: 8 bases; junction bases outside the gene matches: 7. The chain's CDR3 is CASRDRARDSPLHF. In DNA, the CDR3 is TGTGCCAGCAGAGACAGGGCCCGGGATTCACCCCTCCACTTT.

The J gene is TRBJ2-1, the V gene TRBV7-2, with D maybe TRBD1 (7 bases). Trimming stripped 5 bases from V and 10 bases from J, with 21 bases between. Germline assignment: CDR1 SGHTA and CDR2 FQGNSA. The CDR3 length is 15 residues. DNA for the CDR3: TGTGCCAGCAGCCAAACAGGGGCCTCCGGGGGAGAGCAGTTCTTC. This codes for CASSQTGASGGEQFF.

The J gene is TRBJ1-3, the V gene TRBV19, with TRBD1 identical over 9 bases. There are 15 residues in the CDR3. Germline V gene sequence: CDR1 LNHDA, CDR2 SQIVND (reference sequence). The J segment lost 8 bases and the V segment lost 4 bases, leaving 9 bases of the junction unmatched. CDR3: CASSTGRDRADTIYF. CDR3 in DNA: TGTGCCAGTAGTACCGGCCGGGACAGGGCGGACACCATATATTTT.

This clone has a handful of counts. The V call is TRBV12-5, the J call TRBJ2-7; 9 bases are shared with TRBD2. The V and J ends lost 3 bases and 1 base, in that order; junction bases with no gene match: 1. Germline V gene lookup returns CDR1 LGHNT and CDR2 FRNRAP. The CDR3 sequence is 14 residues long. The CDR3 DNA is TGTGCTAGTGGTTTACTAGCGGGTTCCTACGAGCAGTACTTC. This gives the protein CASGLLAGSYEQYF.

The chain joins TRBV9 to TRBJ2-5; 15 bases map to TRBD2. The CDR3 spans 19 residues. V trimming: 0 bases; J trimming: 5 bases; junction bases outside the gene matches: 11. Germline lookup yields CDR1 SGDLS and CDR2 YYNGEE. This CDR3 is CASSVALGLAGGGGETQYF. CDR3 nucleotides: TGTGCCAGCAGCGTAGCACTGGGACTAGCGGGAGGCGGGGGGGAGACCCAGTACTTC.

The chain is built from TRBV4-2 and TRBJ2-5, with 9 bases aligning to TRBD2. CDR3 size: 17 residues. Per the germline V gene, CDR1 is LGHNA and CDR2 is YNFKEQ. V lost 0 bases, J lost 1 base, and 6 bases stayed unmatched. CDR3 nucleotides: TGTGCCAGCAGCCAAGAGCCTAGCGGGGTACCCCAAGAGACCCAGTACTTC. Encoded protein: CASSQEPSGVPQETQYF.